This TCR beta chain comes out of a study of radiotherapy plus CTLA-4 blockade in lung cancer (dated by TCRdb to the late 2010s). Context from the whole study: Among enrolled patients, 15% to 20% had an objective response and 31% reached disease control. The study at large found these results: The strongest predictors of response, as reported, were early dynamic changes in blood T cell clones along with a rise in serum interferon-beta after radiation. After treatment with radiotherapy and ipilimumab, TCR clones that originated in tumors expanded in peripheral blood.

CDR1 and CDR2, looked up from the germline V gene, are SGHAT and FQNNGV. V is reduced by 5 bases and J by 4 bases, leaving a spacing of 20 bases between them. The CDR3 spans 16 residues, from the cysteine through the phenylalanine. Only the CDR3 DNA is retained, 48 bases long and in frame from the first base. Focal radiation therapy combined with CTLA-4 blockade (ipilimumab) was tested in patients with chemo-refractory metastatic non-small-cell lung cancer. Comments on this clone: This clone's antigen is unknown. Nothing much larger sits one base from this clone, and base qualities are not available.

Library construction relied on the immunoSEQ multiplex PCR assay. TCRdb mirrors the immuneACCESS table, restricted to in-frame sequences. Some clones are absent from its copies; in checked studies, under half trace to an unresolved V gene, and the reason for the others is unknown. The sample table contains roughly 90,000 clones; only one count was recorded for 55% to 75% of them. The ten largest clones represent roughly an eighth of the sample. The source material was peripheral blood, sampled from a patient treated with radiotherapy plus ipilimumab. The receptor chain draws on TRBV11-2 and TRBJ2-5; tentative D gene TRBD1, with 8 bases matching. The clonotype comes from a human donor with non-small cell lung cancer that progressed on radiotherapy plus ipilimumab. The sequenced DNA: TGTGCCAGCAGCGGGTGGACAGGGACGGGGGGAGAGACCCAGTACTTC. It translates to CASSGWTGTGGETQYF.